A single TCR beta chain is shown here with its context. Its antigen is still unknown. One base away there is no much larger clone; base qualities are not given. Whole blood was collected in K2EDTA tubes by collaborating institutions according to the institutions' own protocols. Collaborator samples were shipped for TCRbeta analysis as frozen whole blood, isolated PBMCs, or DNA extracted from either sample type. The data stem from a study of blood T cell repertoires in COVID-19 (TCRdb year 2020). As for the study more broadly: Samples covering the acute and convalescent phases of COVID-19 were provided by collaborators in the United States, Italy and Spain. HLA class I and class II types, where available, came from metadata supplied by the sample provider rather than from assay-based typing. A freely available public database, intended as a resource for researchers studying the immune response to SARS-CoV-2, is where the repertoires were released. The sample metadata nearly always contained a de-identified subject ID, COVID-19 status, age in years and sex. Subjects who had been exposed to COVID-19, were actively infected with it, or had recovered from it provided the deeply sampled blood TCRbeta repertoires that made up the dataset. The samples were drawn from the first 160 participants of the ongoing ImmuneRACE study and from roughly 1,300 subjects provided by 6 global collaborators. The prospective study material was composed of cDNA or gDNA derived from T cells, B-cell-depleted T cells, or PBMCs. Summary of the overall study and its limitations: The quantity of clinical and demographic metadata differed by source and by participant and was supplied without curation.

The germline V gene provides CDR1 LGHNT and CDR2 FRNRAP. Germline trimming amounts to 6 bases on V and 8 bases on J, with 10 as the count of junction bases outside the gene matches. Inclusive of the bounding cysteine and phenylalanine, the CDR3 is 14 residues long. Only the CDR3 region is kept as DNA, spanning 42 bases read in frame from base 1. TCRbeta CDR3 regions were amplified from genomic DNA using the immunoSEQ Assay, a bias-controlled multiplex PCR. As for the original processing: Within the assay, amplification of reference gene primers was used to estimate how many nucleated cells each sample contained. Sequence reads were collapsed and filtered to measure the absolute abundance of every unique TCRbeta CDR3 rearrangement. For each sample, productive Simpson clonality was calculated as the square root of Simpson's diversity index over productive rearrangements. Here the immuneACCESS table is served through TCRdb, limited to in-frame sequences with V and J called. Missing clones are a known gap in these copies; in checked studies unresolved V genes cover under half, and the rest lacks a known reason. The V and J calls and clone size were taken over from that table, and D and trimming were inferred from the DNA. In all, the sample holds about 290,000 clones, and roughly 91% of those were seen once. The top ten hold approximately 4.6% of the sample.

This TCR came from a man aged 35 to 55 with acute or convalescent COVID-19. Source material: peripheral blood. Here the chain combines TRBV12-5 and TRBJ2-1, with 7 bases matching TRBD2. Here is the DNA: TGTGCTAGTGGATTAATGGCTAGCGGCGATGAGCAGTTCTTC. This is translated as CASGLMASGDEQFF. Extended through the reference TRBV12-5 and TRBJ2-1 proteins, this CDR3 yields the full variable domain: DARVTQTPRHKVTEMGQEVTMRCQPILGHNTVFWYRQTMMQGLELLAYFRNRAPLDDSGMPKDRFSAEMPDATLATLKIQPSEPRDSAVYFCASGLMASGDEQFFGPGTRLTVL.